Below, 30 T cell receptor beta chains from the same sample are listed, as sequenced in a study of shared clonotypes between healthy human individuals. TCRdb keeps only in-frame clones here, not all; method: immunoSEQ multiplex PCR. The sample holds approximately 2.1 million clones, 90% to 95% seen once. The specimen was naive CD4+ T cells from PBMCs. The subset is: CD45RA+ positively selected. The receptors come from a man between 18 and 29 years old in good health. Some clones in this sample may be carry-over from other donors' samples.

V is TRBV6-1 and J is TRBJ2-5, with 8 positions matching TRBD1. Germline CDR1 MNHNS, CDR2 SASEGT. The CDR3 runs to 13 residues. V lost 9 bases and J lost 2; bases outside the gene matches: 5. The CDR3 region is CASQGALQETQYF. The CDR3 DNA reads as TGTGCCAGTCAGGGGGCTTTACAAGAGACCCAGTACTTC.

The V call is TRBV27, the J call TRBJ1-5; no definite D call. Germline V gene sequence: CDR1 MNHEY, CDR2 SMNVEV (reference sequence). Trimming took off 2 bases at V and 6 bases at J, with 5 bases between the two ends. The CDR3 has 12 residues. In DNA form, the CDR3 reads TGTGCCAGCAGTTTAATAGTTCAGCCCCAGCATTTT. Translating it yields CASSLIVQPQHF.

The chain links TRBV6-5 to TRBJ2-7, with D possibly being TRBD1 (5 bases). The V gene lost 6 bases and the J gene lost 6 bases, with 18 bases spanning the gap. Germline CDR1 reads MNHEY; CDR2 reads SVGAGI. The CDR3 has 14 residues. As DNA, the CDR3 is TGTGCCAGCAGAGTGGTAGAACTTACAGGCGAGCAGTACTTC. Translation: CASRVVELTGEQYF.

This clone was seen just once. The chain links TRBV30 to TRBJ1-2, with 7 bases identical to TRBD1. CDR1 is GTSNPN and CDR2 is SVGIG in the germline V gene (reference sequence). V lost 5 bases to trimming and J lost 3 bases; unmatched junction nucleotides: 3. The CDR3 has 12 residues. The CDR3 bases are TGTGCCTGGGACAGGGTGGACTATGGCTACACCTTC. Its translation is CAWDRVDYGYTF.

On this clone: Additional DNA sequences in this sample encode the identical CDR3. J is TRBJ1-5 and V is TRBV6-5; the D gene is possibly TRBD1 (5 bases). The CDR3 consists of 14 residues. Germline V CDR1 and CDR2: MNHEY, SVGAGI. Trimming shortened V by 0 bases and J by 7 bases, and 10 bases separated the two germline ends. The CDR3 protein is CASSYSRGDQPQHF. The CDR3 DNA is TGTGCCAGCAGTTACTCGCGAGGGGACCAGCCCCAGCATTTT.

The rearrangement uses TRBV6-5 and TRBJ2-7; tentative D call: TRBD1 (5 bases). The germline gives CDR1 MNHEY, CDR2 SVGAGI. The CDR3 covers 14 residues. Between the trimmed V and J ends, which lost 0 bases and 3 bases, there was a span of 9 bases. CDR3 sequence (DNA): TGTGCCAGCAGTTACTCGTACGACAGCTACGAGCAGTACTTC. This gives the protein CASSYSYDSYEQYF.

J is TRBJ2-3 and V is TRBV30, with D possibly being TRBD2 (6 bases). V gave up 5 bases and J gave up 0 bases, with 9 bases separating them. The germline V gene encodes CDR1 GTSNPN and CDR2 SVGIG (reference sequence). The CDR3 runs to 13 residues. The CDR3 DNA reads TGTGCCTGGGAGCGGGTGAGCACAGATACGCAGTATTTT. Protein sequence: CAWERVSTDTQYF. Based on the CDR3 plus reference TRBV30 and TRBJ2-3, the full variable domain is SQTIHQWPATLVQPVGSPLSLECTVEGTSNPNLYWYRQAAGRGLQLLFYSVGIGQISSEVPQNLSASRPQDRQFILSSKKLLLSDSGFYLCAWERVSTDTQYFGPGTRLTVL.

The rearrangement joins TRBV18 to TRBJ2-3, with D perhaps TRBD1 or TRBD2 (5 bases each). Germline lookup yields CDR1 KGHSH and CDR2 LQKENI. The CDR3 is made up of 16 amino acids. The V end lost 2 bases, the J end lost 0 bases, and 12 bases lay between the germline ends. The CDR3 spells CASSPVRDPSTDTQYF. The CDR3 DNA reads as TGTGCCAGCTCACCAGTCAGGGACCCTAGCACAGATACGCAGTATTTT.

The rearrangement joins TRBV5-1 to TRBJ1-1, with a possible D match to TRBD1 (5 bases). Trimming cost V 2 bases and J 3 bases, with 11 bases left between them. CDR1 is SGHRS, CDR2 YFSETQ, per germline. The CDR3 has 14 residues. CDR3 coding DNA: TGCGCCAGCAGCTTCTACGGGGGAGACACTGAAGCTTTCTTT. Protein product: CASSFYGGDTEAFF.

The chain employs TRBV7-2 and TRBJ1-5; D possibly corresponds to TRBD1 (6 bases). The germline CDR1 and CDR2 sequences are SGHTA and FQGNSA. This CDR3 spans 14 amino acids. V was shortened by 1 base and J by 7 bases, with 11 bases between the two germline ends. CDR3 amino acids: CASSLGTAGQPQHF. The CDR3 DNA sequence: TGTGCCAGCAGCTTAGGGACAGCAGGGCAGCCCCAGCATTTT. Full variable domain (remainder filled in from reference TRBV7-2 and TRBJ1-5): GAGVSQSPSNKVTEKGKDVELRCDPISGHTALYWYRQSLGQGLEFLIYFQGNSAPDKSGLPSDRFSAERTGGSVSTLTIQRTQQEDSAVYLCASSLGTAGQPQHFGDGTRLSIL.

The rearrangement uses TRBV5-1 and TRBJ2-1; D might be TRBD1 or TRBD2, each matching 5 bases. The ends were cut back, 7 bases at V and 4 bases at J, with 21 bases in the middle. The germline gives CDR1 SGHRS, CDR2 YFSETQ. This CDR3 is 16 amino acids long. The CDR3 sequence is CASFARGLGGYNEQFF. As DNA, the CDR3 is TGCGCCAGCTTCGCCCGGGGCCTCGGTGGATACAATGAGCAGTTCTTC.

V usage is TRBV18 and J usage is TRBJ2-7; D call uncertain. Germline V lookup: CDR1 KGHSH, CDR2 LQKENI. This CDR3 spans 14 amino acids. Trimming removed 0 bases from V and 2 bases from J, with 8 bases in between. For the CDR3, the DNA is TGTGCCAGCTCACCACCCGACTTTACCTACGAGCAGTACTTC. Translated, it gives CASSPPDFTYEQYF.

The chain links TRBV5-1 to TRBJ2-5; 11 bases match TRBD1. From germline, CDR1 is SGHRS and CDR2 YFSETQ. The CDR3 sequence is 16 residues long. Trimming removed 1 base from V and 5 bases from J; junction bases left unmatched: 7. CDR3 loop: CASSLPGTGGDETQYF. The CDR3 region has the DNA TGCGCCAGCAGCTTGCCCGGGACAGGGGGTGACGAGACCCAGTACTTC. Together with reference TRBV5-1 and TRBJ2-5, the CDR3 gives the full variable domain: KAGVTQTPRYLIKTRGQQVTLSCSPISGHRSVSWYQQTPGQGLQFLFEYFSETQRNKGNFPGRFSGRQFSNSRSEMNVSTLELGDSALYLCASSLPGTGGDETQYFGPGTRLLVL.

A remark on this clone: Sequence at one end of the junction differs from germline and may be a read error. The CDR3 DNA reads TGTGCCCGGAGTCCGGACAGGGGGTACGAGCAGTACTTC. The encoded protein is CARSPDRGYEQYF. The chain recombines TRBV30 with TRBJ2-7, with TRBD1 identical over 10 bases. This CDR3 spans 13 amino acids. Germline lookup yields CDR1 GTSNPN and CDR2 SVGIG (reference sequence).

On this clone: This sample also contains other DNA sequences that code for the same CDR3. The V and J genes are TRBV9 and TRBJ1-2, with D perhaps TRBD1 (5 bases). V shed 2 bases and J shed 2 bases, with 13 bases lying between them. The germline V gene encodes CDR1 SGDLS and CDR2 YYNGEE. The CDR3 length is 15 residues. In nucleotides, the CDR3 is TGTGCCAGCAGCGTCCTCGGGCAGGGCAACTATGGCTACACCTTC. It yields the protein CASSVLGQGNYGYTF.

The chain links TRBV7-2 to TRBJ2-2; perhaps TRBD1 as D (6 bases). V lost 4 bases and J 5 bases, leaving 14 bases between the germline ends. Germline V gene data show CDR1 as SGHTA and CDR2 as FQGNSA. The CDR3 is 15 residues long. The CDR3 reads CASSWAGDGTGELFF. The CDR3, as DNA: TGTGCCAGCAGCTGGGCAGGGGATGGGACCGGGGAGCTGTTTTTT.

The J gene is TRBJ2-3, the V gene TRBV7-2; the match to TRBD2 covers 8 bases. The germline CDR1 and CDR2 sequences are SGHTA and FQGNSA. The CDR3 totals 14 residues. V was pared by 5 bases and J by 4 bases, with 5 bases of the junction left unmatched. In DNA, the CDR3 is TGTGCCAGCAGCCCGGGACTAGTGGCAGATACGCAGTATTTT. Its protein is CASSPGLVADTQYF.

The CDR3 DNA follows: TGCGCCAGCAGTACCAACAGGGGGAAAGGGGACGGGGATGAGCAGTTCTTC. Protein sequence: CASSTNRGKGDGDEQFF. The chain carries TRBV10-1 and TRBJ2-1; 8 nucleotides align to TRBD1. The CDR3 spans 17 residues. The V segment lost 5 bases and the J segment 8 bases; nucleotides outside the gene matches: 17. From germline, CDR1 is WNHNN and CDR2 SYGVQD (reference sequence).

The chain has TRBV6-4 and TRBJ2-7, with 7 bases fitting TRBD2. Germline loops: CDR1 MRHNA, CDR2 SNTAGT. V shed 11 bases, J shed 2 bases, and the junction held 9 bases outside the gene matches. The CDR3 length is 13 residues. The CDR3 bases are TGTGCCGGGGAGCGGGACCGACCCTACGAGCAGTACTTC. Protein: CAGERDRPYEQYF.

The chain joins TRBV28 to TRBJ1-2; no definite D call. From germline, CDR1 is MDHEN and CDR2 SYDVKM. The CDR3 has 11 residues. The V and J ends lost 5 bases and 7 bases respectively, with 8 bases between them. DNA of the CDR3: TGTGCCAGCAGTCACATAGGTGGCTACACCTTC. It yields the protein CASSHIGGYTF.

This chain uses TRBV15 with TRBJ2-7, with TRBD1 matching 8 bases. The CDR3 covers 16 residues. J lost 3 bases, V lost 0 bases, and 7 bases had no gene match. The V gene's germline CDR1 is LNHNV and CDR2 YYDKDF (reference sequence). The CDR3: CATSRDPGQAYYEQYF. CDR3 sequence (DNA): TGTGCCACCAGCAGAGATCCGGGACAGGCTTACTACGAGCAGTACTTC.

The chain joins TRBV5-1 to TRBJ1-1, with D perhaps matching TRBD1 (5 bases). This CDR3 region has 14 residues. Per germline, CDR1 SGHRS and CDR2 YFSETQ. Between the trimmed V and J ends, which lost 3 bases and 2 bases, there was a span of 11 bases. The CDR3 DNA follows: TGCGCCAGCAGCTGGGGACTGGGCAACACTGAAGCTTTCTTT. It translates to CASSWGLGNTEAFF.

The chain carries TRBV25-1 and TRBJ2-1; 7 bases align to TRBD1. J lost 5 bases, V lost 3 bases, and 10 bases had no gene match. The germline gives CDR1 MGHDK, CDR2 SYGVNS. This CDR3 is built from 16 residues. The CDR3: CASSDPRTGLNNEQFF. The CDR3 DNA is TGTGCCAGCAGTGATCCTAGGACAGGCCTGAACAATGAGCAGTTCTTC. Drawing the rest from reference TRBV25-1 and TRBJ2-1, the complete variable domain is EADIYQTPRYLVIGTGKKITLECSQTMGHDKMYWYQQDPGMELHLIHYSYGVNSTEKGDLSSESTVSRIRTEHFPLTLESARPSHTSQYLCASSDPRTGLNNEQFFGPGTRLTVL.

The chain employs TRBV7-2 and TRBJ2-7, with 8 bases lining up with TRBD2. After removal of 4 bases from V and 3 bases from J, the junction contained 8 bases not matched to a gene. The CDR3 spans 15 residues. Per the germline V gene, CDR1 is SGHTA and CDR2 is FQGNSA. The chain's CDR3 is CASSSPGTRFYEQYF. The CDR3 nucleotides read TGTGCCAGCAGCTCACCCGGGACTAGATTCTACGAGCAGTACTTC.

To note about this clone: One junction end disagrees with the germline gene, perhaps due to a read error. The CDR3 sequence: CASSEGVSGNTIYF. The DNA for the CDR3 is TGTGCCAGCAGCGAAGGGGTATCTGGAAACACCATATATTTT. The chain combines TRBV6-1 with TRBJ1-3, with D possibly TRBD1 on 5 matching bases. This CDR3 has 14 residues. Germline loops: CDR1 MNHNS, CDR2 SASEGT.

This CDR3 reads CASSEGSYATNEKLFF. The DNA for the CDR3 is TGTGCCAGCAGTGAAGGCAGTTATGCAACTAATGAAAAACTGTTTTTT. The rearrangement joins TRBV6-1 to TRBJ1-4; D unclear. The germline V and J ends were trimmed by 1 base and 0 bases, with 9 bases remaining between them. CDR1 is MNHNS and CDR2 is SASEGT in the germline V gene. CDR3 size: 16 residues.

The rearrangement joins TRBV5-1 to TRBJ2-3; the D gene is possibly TRBD2 (7 bases). The CDR3 is made up of 14 amino acids. Germline V gives CDR1 SGHRS, CDR2 YFSETQ. Trimming stripped 1 base from V and 5 bases from J, with 11 bases between. The CDR3 loop reads CASSLSRGQDTQYF. The CDR3 region has the DNA TGCGCCAGCAGCTTGTCGCGGGGGCAAGATACGCAGTATTTT.

This clone was detected only a few times. The chain links TRBV2 to TRBJ1-1; no reliable D call. V gave up 6 bases and J gave up 3 bases, with 14 bases separating them. Germline V gives CDR1 SNHLY, CDR2 FYNNEI. The CDR3 runs to 14 residues. The chain's CDR3 is CASSFMTLYTEAFF. The CDR3 bases are TGTGCCAGCAGCTTTATGACACTTTACACTGAAGCTTTCTTT.

V and J are TRBV4-2 and TRBJ1-2; unclear D gene. The CDR3 totals 16 residues. The V and J ends lost 4 bases and 0 bases respectively, with 15 bases between them. Germline V gene sequence: CDR1 LGHNA, CDR2 YNFKEQ. CDR3 region: CASSRSTGTSNYGYTF. In nucleotides, the CDR3 is TGTGCCAGCAGCCGTAGTACGGGCACTTCTAACTATGGCTACACCTTC.

This chain links TRBV9 with TRBJ1-1; D ambiguous. The CDR3 totals 14 residues. CDR1 is SGDLS, CDR2 YYNGEE, per germline. Trimming took off 0 bases at V and 1 base at J, with 7 bases between the two ends. The CDR3 sequence: CASSVVEANTEAFF. The DNA for the CDR3 is TGTGCCAGCAGCGTAGTAGAGGCGAACACTGAAGCTTTCTTT.